One and the same sample provided the 25 T cell receptor beta chains below, sequenced in a study of follicular helper T cells after annual influenza vaccination. Time point noted: 2014-2015 season, 7 days after vaccination. Some clones are missing from TCRdb's copy, which holds only in-frame ones; the method was immunoSEQ multiplex PCR. The repertoire holds about 9,800 clones, with around four fifths as singletons. Sequenced here: CXCR5- memory CD4+ T cells sorted from blood, sampled 7 days after influenza vaccination. These TCRs come from an adult who received the influenza vaccine.

The rearrangement uses TRBV5-4 and TRBJ2-5; 8 bases are a match to TRBD1. V lost 4 bases and J lost 5; bases outside the gene matches: 7. This CDR3 region has 14 residues. CDR1 is SGHNT, CDR2 YYREEE, per germline (reference sequence). CDR3 amino acids: CASSVDRVSETQYF. The CDR3 DNA reads as TGTGCCAGCAGCGTGGACAGGGTCAGCGAGACCCAGTACTTC.

This sequence joins TRBV7-9 and TRBJ2-3; D tentatively fits TRBD1 or TRBD2 (5 bases each). V was clipped by 5 bases and J by 4 bases, with 13 bases between them. Germline-derived CDR1 and CDR2 are SEHNR and FQNEAQ (reference sequence). The CDR3 runs 14 residues. The CDR3 DNA is TGTGCCAGCAGCCGGGATGTAGGGGCAGATACGCAGTATTTT. This codes for CASSRDVGADTQYF.

The genes are TRBV7-9 and TRBJ2-3, with D maybe TRBD2 (5 bases). V lost 5 bases and J lost 10, with 19 bases in between. The CDR3 contains 14 residues. Germline assignment: CDR1 SEHNR and CDR2 FQNEAQ (reference sequence). The CDR3 sequence: CASSPGSLAEAQYF. CDR3 DNA: TGTGCCAGCAGCCCTGGGAGTCTAGCCGAAGCGCAGTATTTT. Full variable domain (outside the CDR3, taken from reference TRBV7-9 and TRBJ2-3): DTGVSQNPRHKITKRGQNVTFRCDPISEHNRLYWYRQTLGQGPEFLTYFQNEAQLEKSRLLSDRFSAERPKGSFSTLEIQRTEQGDSAMYLCASSPGSLAEAQYFGPGTRLTVL.

This clone appeared once. The chain is built from TRBV5-1 and TRBJ2-3, with 9 bases that match TRBD2. Germline lookup yields CDR1 SGHRS and CDR2 YFSETQ. The ends lost 0 bases at V and 7 bases at J; junction bases unmatched: 9. The CDR3 loop spans 16 amino acids. CDR3 DNA sequence: TGCGCCAGCAGCTTGGCCCCAGCGGGGGGAGGTAATACGCAGTATTTT. Translating gives CASSLAPAGGGNTQYF.

V usage is TRBV7-8 and J usage is TRBJ2-5, with D tentatively TRBD2 (6 bases). V lost 7 bases and J 2 bases, leaving 11 bases between the germline ends. CDR1 and CDR2 from the germline V gene are SGHVS and FQNEAQ. The CDR3 is 13 amino acids. CDR3 in amino acids: CASKAGVQETQYF. DNA of the CDR3: TGTGCCAGCAAAGCGGGCGTACAAGAGACCCAGTACTTC.

The genes are TRBV5-1 and TRBJ1-1; D gene ambiguous. The CDR3 is made up of 12 amino acids. Germline assignment: CDR1 SGHRS and CDR2 YFSETQ. V gave up 1 base and J gave up 5 bases, with 6 bases separating them. CDR3 sequence: CASSLPGTEAFF. CDR3 nucleotides: TGCGCCAGCAGCTTGCCGGGAACTGAAGCTTTCTTT.

This sequence joins TRBV5-4 and TRBJ2-2; D could derive from TRBD1 or TRBD2 (5 bases each). Germline CDR1 reads SGHNT; CDR2 reads YYREEE (reference sequence). Between the trimmed V and J ends, which lost 0 bases and 4 bases, there was a span of 13 bases. CDR3 length equals 16 residues. Here the CDR3 reads CASSLGGTSFTGELFF. CDR3 in DNA: TGTGCCAGCAGCTTGGGGGGGACCAGTTTCACCGGGGAGCTGTTTTTT. Full variable domain (rest looked up from reference TRBV5-4 and TRBJ2-2): ETGVTQSPTHLIKTRGQQVTLRCSSQSGHNTVSWYQQALGQGPQFIFQYYREEENGRGNFPPRFSGLQFPNYSSELNVNALELDDSALYLCASSLGGTSFTGELFFGEGSRLTVL.

This clone was seen once. The J gene is TRBJ1-1, the V gene TRBV21-1; TRBD1 is taken as the D call from the table, unchecked against the DNA. TRBV21-1 is given as a pseudogene. The CDR3 length is 22 residues. This CDR3 reads CASSKSGSEGQAVVLGGPEAFF. In DNA form, the CDR3 reads TGTGCCAGCAGCAAATCAGGGTCAGAGGGACAGGCGGTGGTTCTCGGGGGTCCTGAAGCTTTCTTT.

The rearrangement joins TRBV6-1 to TRBJ2-7; D is undetermined. Between the trimmed V and J ends, which lost 8 bases and 2 bases, there was a span of 7 bases. CDR3 length: 11 residues. Germline lookup yields CDR1 MNHNS and CDR2 SASEGT. Here the CDR3 DNA reads TGTGCCAGCCGCTCGGCCTACGAGCAGTACTTC. It yields the protein CASRSAYEQYF.

This chain links TRBV4-1 with TRBJ1-5; tentatively, D is TRBD1 (5 bases). There are 17 residues in the CDR3. The V and J ends lost 0 bases and 3 bases respectively, with 15 bases between them. Germline CDR1 MGHRA, CDR2 YSYEKL. The CDR3 loop is CASSQDEWGVFNQPQHF. CDR3 bases: TGCGCCAGCAGCCAAGATGAATGGGGGGTCTTCAATCAGCCCCAGCATTTT.

This chain uses TRBV4-1 with TRBJ1-6; D is undetermined. CDR3 length: 19 amino acids. The V gene lost 1 base and the J gene lost 0 bases, with 16 bases spanning the gap. Germline values: CDR1 MGHRA, CDR2 YSYEKL. CDR3 sequence: CASSQAGAHRSSYNSPLHF. CDR3 nucleotide sequence: TGCGCCAGCAGCCAAGCAGGAGCCCACCGAAGCTCCTATAATTCACCCCTCCACTTT.

The gene calls are TRBV5-1 and TRBJ2-3, with 8 positions matching TRBD1. The CDR3 runs to 16 residues. Trimming removed 0 bases from V and 1 base from J; junction bases left unmatched: 4. Germline CDR1 SGHRS, CDR2 YFSETQ. For the CDR3, the DNA is TGCGCCAGCAGCTTGGCAGGGGGCTTGGGCACAGATACGCAGTATTTT. Its translation is CASSLAGGLGTDTQYF.

The chain carries TRBV2 and TRBJ2-1, with D perhaps assigned TRBD1 or TRBD2 (5 bases each). The ends were cut back, 8 bases at V and 9 bases at J, with 20 bases in the middle. Germline-derived CDR1 and CDR2 are SNHLY and FYNNEI. The CDR3 spans 14 residues. The CDR3 spells CASEGRGSGSEQFF. Here the CDR3 DNA reads TGTGCCAGCGAGGGGCGTGGCAGTGGGAGTGAGCAGTTCTTC.

The chain uses TRBV6-5 and TRBJ2-7; no clear D gene. This CDR3 has 13 residues. Germline V CDR1 and CDR2: MNHEY, SVGAGI. Trimming took 6 bases from V and 2 from J, leaving 11 bases between them. DNA of the CDR3: TGTGCCAGCAGATCCGGATCACCCTACGAGCAGTACTTC. Amino acids: CASRSGSPYEQYF.

The CDR3 DNA reads TGTGCCAGCAGACAGGGGGACTATGGCTACACCTTC. This translates into CASRQGDYGYTF. This chain joins TRBV2 and TRBJ1-2, with 8 nucleotides matching TRBD1. After removal of 6 bases from V and 3 bases from J, the junction contained 0 bases not matched to a gene. This CDR3 comprises 12 residues. Germline V gene lookup returns CDR1 SNHLY and CDR2 FYNNEI. Supplemented by reference TRBV2 and TRBJ1-2, the full variable domain reads EPEVTQTPSHQVTQMGQEVILRCVPISNHLYFYWYRQILGQKVEFLVSFYNNEISEKSEIFDDQFSVERPDGSNFTLKIRSTKLEDSAMYFCASRQGDYGYTFGSGTRLTVV.

The table lists this clone with a few counts. The chain carries TRBV5-1 and TRBJ2-1; TRBD1 agrees at 10 bases. Germline assignment: CDR1 SGHRS and CDR2 YFSETQ. V was clipped by 4 bases and J by 7 bases; unmatched bases: 5. The CDR3 length is 14 residues. CDR3 nucleotides: TGCGCCAGCAGCGCCGGGGGACAGGGGAATGAGCAGTTCTTC. Translated: CASSAGGQGNEQFF.

The J gene is TRBJ1-2, the V gene TRBV5-1; TRBD1 agrees at 10 bases. V dropped 0 bases and J dropped 4; count of bases not matched to a gene: 3. This CDR3 region has 15 residues. Germline CDR1 reads SGHRS; CDR2 reads YFSETQ. CDR3 nucleotides: TGCGCCAGCAGCTTGGCCGGGGACAGGGGCTATGGCTACACCTTC. Translating it yields CASSLAGDRGYGYTF.

The table lists this clone with a few counts. The V and J genes are TRBV2 and TRBJ1-5; D remains ambiguous. The V and J ends lost 11 bases and 7 bases respectively, with 21 bases between them. CDR1 and CDR2 (germline): SNHLY, FYNNEI. CDR3 size: 14 residues. CDR3 DNA: TGTGCCGCCCGAAGACGGTTGGATGGACAGCCCCAGCATTTT. The encoded protein is CAARRRLDGQPQHF. The full variable domain, completed using reference TRBV2 and TRBJ1-5, is EPEVTQTPSHQVTQMGQEVILRCVPISNHLYFYWYRQILGQKVEFLVSFYNNEISEKSEIFDDQFSVERPDGSNFTLKIRSTKLEDSAMYFCAARRRLDGQPQHFGDGTRLSIL.

This sequence joins TRBV5-4 and TRBJ2-3, with no clear D. This CDR3 region has 14 residues. The germline gives CDR1 SGHNT, CDR2 YYREEE (reference sequence). V was shortened by 4 bases and J by 0 bases, with 9 bases between the two germline ends. The CDR3 loop is CASSTDSSTDTQYF. DNA of the CDR3: TGTGCCAGCAGCACCGACTCGAGCACAGATACGCAGTATTTT.

This chain joins TRBV4-1 and TRBJ2-4; no definite D call. Germline V CDR1 and CDR2: MGHRA, YSYEKL. This CDR3 region has 17 residues. V gave up 0 bases and J gave up 4 bases, with 16 bases separating them. This CDR3 reads CASSQDRVYGTKNIQYF. The CDR3 DNA reads as TGCGCCAGCAGCCAAGATCGGGTTTATGGAACTAAAAACATTCAGTACTTC.

The V gene is TRBV5-8, the J gene TRBJ2-5; tentative D call: TRBD1 (5 bases). Germline lookup yields CDR1 SGHTS and CDR2 YDEGEE. V gave up 0 bases and J gave up 1 base, with 19 bases separating them. The CDR3 sequence is 18 residues long. CDR3 in amino acids: CASSLAIWLRQPQETQYF. CDR3 nucleotide sequence: TGTGCCAGCAGCTTGGCTATTTGGTTAAGACAGCCCCAAGAGACCCAGTACTTC. The entire variable domain, with the rest obtained from reference TRBV5-8 and TRBJ2-5, is as follows: EAGVTQSPTHLIKTRGQQATLRCSPISGHTSVYWYQQALGLGLQFLLWYDEGEERNRGNFPPRFSGRQFPNYSSELNVNALELEDSALYLCASSLAIWLRQPQETQYFGPGTRLLVL.

Concerning this clone itself: This CDR3 is also generated by other DNA sequences in the sample. The rearrangement joins TRBV7-6 to TRBJ2-6, with D possibly being TRBD1 (8 bases). CDR1 and CDR2 from the germline V gene are SGHVS and FNYEAQ. Trimming took 2 bases from V and 4 from J, leaving 12 bases between them. The CDR3 is made up of 16 amino acids. The CDR3 DNA reads as TGTGCCAGCAGCTTAACAGGGGGGGCGGGGGCCAACGTCCTGACTTTC. It translates to CASSLTGGAGANVLTF.

This clone has only a few counts. This chain joins TRBV5-4 and TRBJ2-3; D is tentatively TRBD1 or TRBD2 (5 bases each). Germline CDR1 SGHNT, CDR2 YYREEE (reference sequence). V gave up 2 bases and J gave up 2 bases, with 15 bases separating them. CDR3 length: 16 amino acids. For the CDR3, the DNA is TGTGCCAGCAGCTTTAAAGCGCTGGGACCCACAGATACGCAGTATTTT. Translating it yields CASSFKALGPTDTQYF.

This chain connects TRBV5-1 to TRBJ2-1; TRBD1 is a possible D gene (5 bases). V dropped 4 bases and J dropped 1 base, with 9 bases sitting between them. Germline V CDR1 and CDR2: SGHRS, YFSETQ. This CDR3 spans 14 amino acids. CDR3 region: CASSQGQSYNEQFF. Here the CDR3 DNA reads TGCGCCAGCAGCCAGGGTCAATCCTACAATGAGCAGTTCTTC.

This sequence joins TRBV6-6 and TRBJ1-1; no reliable D call. The germline V and J ends were trimmed by 0 bases and 7 bases, with 6 bases remaining between them. The CDR3 consists of 12 residues. From germline, CDR1 is MNHNY and CDR2 SVGAGI (reference sequence). The CDR3 region has the DNA TGTGCCAGCAGTTACTCGGGCAGTGAAGCTTTCTTT. Translating it yields CASSYSGSEAFF.